These T cell receptor beta chains were read from a single sample in a study of response to subunit inactivated influenza vaccine. MiXCR, applied by TCRdb to the RT-PCR reads, yields one record per CDR3 protein. The sample consists of fewer than 550,000 distinct CDR3 sequences, roughly 25% of them appearing once. The sample consisted of CD4+ T cells sorted from PBMCs, taken less than 6 days after vaccination. These receptors all stem from a man aged 45 to 65 who received an inactivated influenza vaccine. CDR3s include the opening cysteine and the closing phenylalanine or tryptophan. Each record gives: J gene, clone size, CDR3 length, V gene, D gene, CDR3 protein, CDR3 DNA. The D gene is left open where the match is weak. The listing skips clone size in some rows; elsewhere it reads once, few, many or a size class.

j_gene: TRBJ1-1; abundance: few; len: 16; v_gene: TRBV7-9; d_gene: TRBD1; CDR3aa: CASSLGSGGLRTEAFF; CDR3nt: TGTGCCAGCAGCTTGGGGTCAGGGGGCTTGCGCACTGAAGCTTTCTTT
j_gene: TRBJ1-3; abundance: NA; len: 17; v_gene: TRBV4-3; d_gene: NA; CDR3aa: CASSQDGLRQAGNTIYF; CDR3nt: TGCGCCAGCAGCCAAGACGGACTCAGGCAGGCTGGAAACACCATATATTTT
j_gene: TRBJ2-2; abundance: NA; len: 16; v_gene: TRBV7-2; d_gene: NA; CDR3aa: CASSLWAGGGTGELFF; CDR3nt: TGTGCCAGCAGCTTATGGGCAGGGGGAGGCACCGGGGAGCTGTTTTTT
j_gene: TRBJ2-7; abundance: many; len: 14; v_gene: TRBV12-3/TRBV12-4; d_gene: NA; CDR3aa: CASSRGRQGYEQYF; CDR3nt: TGTGCCAGCAGTCGCGGGAGACAGGGCTACGAGCAGTACTTC
j_gene: TRBJ1-5; abundance: NA; len: 17; v_gene: TRBV6-2/TRBV6-3; d_gene: TRBD1; CDR3aa: CASSYNSDRAWDQPQHF; CDR3nt: TGTGCCAGCAGTTACAATAGCGACAGGGCGTGGGATCAGCCCCAGCATTTT
j_gene: TRBJ2-7; abundance: few; len: 14; v_gene: TRBV6-2/TRBV6-3; d_gene: NA; CDR3aa: CASSYGQYPYEQYF; CDR3nt: TGTGCCAGCAGTTACGGTCAGTACCCCTACGAGCAGTACTTC
j_gene: TRBJ2-7; abundance: few; len: 16; v_gene: TRBV6-5; d_gene: NA; CDR3aa: CASSYSSFTISYEQYF; CDR3nt: TGTGCCAGCAGTTACTCCTCATTCACCATCTCCTACGAGCAGTACTTC
j_gene: TRBJ2-1; abundance: NA; len: 16; v_gene: TRBV7-8; d_gene: TRBD2; CDR3aa: CASSLGRGSTYNEQFF; CDR3nt: TGTGCCAGCAGCTTAGGGCGCGGGAGCACCTACAATGAGCAGTTCTTC
j_gene: TRBJ2-7; abundance: NA; len: 14; v_gene: TRBV7-2; d_gene: NA; CDR3aa: CASSLAAGSLEQYF; CDR3nt: TGTGCCAGCAGCTTAGCCGCGGGTTCCCTCGAGCAGTACTTC
j_gene: TRBJ2-5; abundance: NA; len: 13; v_gene: TRBV6-6; d_gene: NA; CDR3aa: CASSFTYQETQYF; CDR3nt: TGTGCCAGCAGTTTCACGTACCAAGAGACCCAGTACTTC
j_gene: TRBJ2-1; abundance: few; len: 15; v_gene: TRBV18; d_gene: NA; CDR3aa: CASSPGAGKLNEQFF; CDR3nt: TGTGCCAGCTCACCAGGGGCAGGGAAGTTAAATGAGCAGTTCTTC
j_gene: TRBJ1-3; abundance: NA; len: 16; v_gene: TRBV6-5; d_gene: NA; CDR3aa: CASSYSAGLSGNTIYF; CDR3nt: TGTGCCAGCAGTTACTCGGCAGGGCTCTCTGGAAACACCATATATTTT
j_gene: TRBJ1-5; abundance: NA; len: 15; v_gene: TRBV7-2; d_gene: NA; CDR3aa: CASSLAQGGNQPQHF; CDR3nt: TGTGCCAGCAGCTTAGCACAGGGCGGCAATCAGCCCCAGCATTTT
j_gene: TRBJ1-1; abundance: many; len: 14; v_gene: TRBV5-1; d_gene: TRBD1; CDR3aa: CASNLAGGNTEAFF; CDR3nt: TGCGCCAGCAATTTGGCAGGGGGGAACACTGAAGCTTTCTTT
j_gene: TRBJ1-1; abundance: few; len: 12; v_gene: TRBV29-1; d_gene: NA; CDR3aa: CSVAKRNTEAFF; CDR3nt: TGCAGCGTCGCTAAAAGGAACACTGAAGCTTTCTTT
j_gene: TRBJ2-5; abundance: NA; len: 16; v_gene: TRBV7-9; d_gene: NA; CDR3aa: CASSKPGLRGQETQYF; CDR3nt: TGTGCCAGCAGCAAACCAGGGTTAAGGGGGCAAGAGACCCAGTACTTC
j_gene: TRBJ2-7; abundance: few; len: 15; v_gene: TRBV28; d_gene: TRBD1; CDR3aa: CASSPSGQGAHEQYF; CDR3nt: TGTGCCAGCAGTCCCTCGGGACAGGGGGCTCACGAGCAGTACTTC
j_gene: TRBJ1-5; abundance: few; len: 15; v_gene: TRBV5-5; d_gene: NA; CDR3aa: CASSLNFGLQGPQHF; CDR3nt: TGTGCCAGCAGCTTGAACTTTGGTCTTCAGGGGCCCCAGCATTTT
j_gene: TRBJ2-7; abundance: NA; len: 15; v_gene: TRBV7-2; d_gene: TRBD1; CDR3aa: CASSLTRDSIYEQYF; CDR3nt: TGTGCCAGCAGCTTAACCCGGGACAGTATATACGAGCAGTACTTC
j_gene: TRBJ1-6; abundance: few; len: 14; v_gene: TRBV5-1; d_gene: NA; CDR3aa: CASRRDPPTSPLHF; CDR3nt: TGCGCCAGCAGGCGGGACCCTCCGACCTCACCCCTCCACTTT
j_gene: TRBJ2-3; abundance: many; len: 15; v_gene: TRBV10-3; d_gene: NA; CDR3aa: CAISEVGVVADTQYF; CDR3nt: TGTGCCATCAGTGAGGTGGGAGTTGTAGCAGATACGCAGTATTTT
j_gene: TRBJ2-7; abundance: NA; len: 14; v_gene: TRBV9; d_gene: TRBD2; CDR3aa: CASSVRWEGNEQYF; CDR3nt: TGTGCCAGCAGCGTAAGGTGGGAGGGCAACGAGCAGTACTTC
j_gene: TRBJ2-1; abundance: few; len: 16; v_gene: TRBV7-6; d_gene: TRBD2; CDR3aa: CASSAIGAGGNNEQFF; CDR3nt: TGTGCCAGCAGCGCCATTGGAGCGGGGGGAAACAATGAGCAGTTCTTC
j_gene: TRBJ2-3; abundance: NA; len: 15; v_gene: TRBV6-1; d_gene: NA; CDR3aa: CASSERRDGSYTQYF; CDR3nt: TGTGCCAGCAGTGAACGGCGGGATGGGTCATATACGCAGTATTTT